Each of the 11 T cell receptor beta chains below was sequenced from the same sample in a study of blood T cells in healthy people across ages. Next came a second PCR, run for about 7 to 12 cycles, which used a sample-barcoded 5' primer along with a J-beta primer mix. TCRdb reprocessed the 5' RACE reads with MiXCR, giving one entry per CDR3 protein. The table records 1.5 million to 2 million distinct CDR3 sequences, roughly 30% of them present only once. The sample taken for sequencing was blood. Receptors were obtained from a woman younger than 45 in good health.

This clonotype was detected ten times or more. The chain carries TRBV6-6 and TRBJ1-1, with D unclear. Germline V gene data show CDR1 as MNHNY and CDR2 as SVGAGI (reference sequence). Trimming removed 2 bases at V and 5 bases at J, with 6 bases between. The CDR3 runs to 12 residues. DNA for the CDR3: TGTGCCAGCAGTTACGAGGGAACTGAAGCTTTCTTT. This translates into CASSYEGTEAFF.

This clonotype was counted at least ten times. The rearrangement joins TRBV9 to TRBJ2-5, with TRBD2 as a possible D gene (5 bases). Germline CDR1 SGDLS, CDR2 YYNGEE. The V gene lost 0 bases and the J gene lost 6 bases, with 9 bases spanning the gap. The CDR3 loop spans 13 amino acids. The CDR3 reads CASSVGGMKTQYF. CDR3 sequence (DNA): TGTGCCAGCAGCGTAGGAGGGATGAAGACCCAGTACTTC.

This chain joins TRBV14 and TRBJ1-2; no firm D call. Germline assignment: CDR1 SGHDN and CDR2 FVKESK. V gave up 0 bases and J gave up 0 bases, with 8 bases separating them. The CDR3 contains 15 residues. CDR3 DNA sequence: TGTGCCAGCAGCCAAGACCGCAGGACTAACTATGGCTACACCTTC. Translated, it gives CASSQDRRTNYGYTF. The variable domain in full, with the rest retrieved from reference TRBV14 and TRBJ1-2, is EAGVTQFPSHSVIEKGQTVTLRCDPISGHDNLYWYRRVMGKEIKFLLHFVKESKQDESGMPNNRFLAERTGGTYSTLKVQPAELEDSGVYFCASSQDRRTNYGYTFGSGTRLTVV.

The gene calls are TRBV5-1 and TRBJ2-3; 9 bases agree with TRBD1. This CDR3 comprises 14 residues. Germline V gives CDR1 SGHRS, CDR2 YFSETQ. J was trimmed by 4 bases and V by 3 bases; bases with no gene match: 3. The CDR3 bases are TGCGCCAGCAGCTGGAGACAGGGGGCAGATACGCAGTATTTT. Translated, it gives CASSWRQGADTQYF.

The rearrangement uses TRBV3-1 and TRBJ1-2; a weak D match, TRBD1 (5 bases). Trimming took 3 bases from V and 7 from J, leaving 12 bases between them. Per germline, CDR1 LGHDT and CDR2 YNNKEL (reference sequence). This CDR3 contains 13 residues. The CDR3 DNA sequence: TGTGCCAGCAGCCAGCACGGGACGAGTGGCTACACCTTC. It translates to CASSQHGTSGYTF. The full variable domain, its missing parts supplied by reference TRBV3-1 and TRBJ1-2, is DTAVSQTPKYLVTQMGNDKSIKCEQNLGHDTMYWYKQDSKKFLKIMFSYNNKELIINETVPNRFSPKSPDKAHLNLHINSLELGDSAVYFCASSQHGTSGYTFGSGTRLTVV.

At least ten counts were recorded for this clonotype. This rearrangement joins TRBV6-5 to TRBJ2-1, with 9 bases identical to TRBD1. J was trimmed by 6 bases and V by 6 bases; bases with no gene match: 3. Per the germline V gene, CDR1 is MNHEY and CDR2 is SVGAGI. There are 13 residues in the CDR3. CDR3 sequence: CASSWTGANEQFF. CDR3 nucleotide sequence: TGTGCCAGCAGCTGGACAGGGGCCAATGAGCAGTTCTTC.

CDR3 sequence reads: CSARAEGGTQYF. The DNA of the CDR3 is TGCAGTGCTAGAGCGGAAGGGGGGACCCAGTACTTC. This sequence joins TRBV20-1 and TRBJ2-5; D might be TRBD1 (6 bases). The germline CDR1 and CDR2 sequences are DFQATT and SNEGSKA (reference sequence). The CDR3 covers 12 residues. V was pared by 1 base and J by 7 bases, with 10 bases between.

This clonotype has at least ten counts. The V and J genes are TRBV6-6 and TRBJ2-5, with D possibly called TRBD1 or TRBD2 (5 bases each). This CDR3 has 14 amino acids. V lost 7 bases and J 1 base, leaving 13 bases between the germline ends. Germline values: CDR1 MNHNY, CDR2 SVGAGI (reference sequence). Here the CDR3 reads CASTTGRLQETQYF. In DNA form, the CDR3 reads TGTGCCAGCACGACGGGACGGCTCCAAGAGACCCAGTACTTC.

This clonotype was detected only a few times. The chain combines TRBV11-2 with TRBJ2-5; maybe TRBD1 (6 bases). Germline lookup yields CDR1 SGHAT and CDR2 FQNNGV. This CDR3 is 15 amino acids long. V lost 0 bases and J lost 4, with 12 bases in between. The CDR3 here is CASSLDRAGVETQYF. CDR3 DNA sequence: TGTGCCAGCAGCTTAGATCGGGCAGGGGTAGAGACCCAGTACTTC.

This clonotype came up many times. The chain is built from TRBV12-3 or TRBV12-4 and TRBJ2-3; D not certain. The CDR3 is made up of 13 amino acids. Trimming pared 3 bases from V and 5 bases from J, leaving 9 bases between. This CDR3 is CASSFGLGDTQYF. DNA for the CDR3: TGTGCCAGCAGTTTCGGGCTAGGAGATACGCAGTATTTT.

The chain combines TRBV4-1 with TRBJ2-7; TRBD1 or TRBD2 may be the D gene (5 bases each). This CDR3 has 16 amino acids. With 0 bases removed from V and 3 bases from J, the gap between germline ends came to 15 bases. The germline V gene encodes CDR1 MGHRA and CDR2 YSYEKL. The CDR3: CASSQDPGRLYYEQYF. CDR3 nucleotides: TGCGCCAGCAGCCAAGACCCGGGACGGTTATACTACGAGCAGTACTTC.